This record looks at one T cell receptor beta chain sequence and its context. Its target is not known. This sample was included in a study of T cell responses to AZD1222 COVID-19 vaccine. Study results and caveats: Repertoires were collected only later (after the peak T cell response had occurred). Seropositivity was recorded at baseline in only a handful of AZD1222 recipients. Two AZD1222 administrations were followed by greater Spike-specific TCR breadth and depth.

Generated by immunoSEQ multiplex PCR, the TCRdb table keeps only in-frame clones and is missing some. Of about 83,000 clones detected, roughly 88% appear once; the ten largest clones hold roughly 8.7%. This CDR3 has 14 residues. V dropped 0 bases and J dropped 3; count of bases not matched to a gene: 3. Germline assignment: CDR1 GTSNPN and CDR2 SVGIG (reference sequence). The TCR originated in an adult in good health. Sequenced here: peripheral blood, sampled on day 0 of AZD1222 vaccination. J is TRBJ1-1 and V is TRBV30; 8 bases align to TRBD1. The CDR3 DNA reads as TGTGCCTGGAGTGTATCAGGGGGCCACACTGAAGCTTTCTTT. Amino acid sequence: CAWSVSGGHTEAFF.